A selection of T cell receptor beta chains follows, all from one sample in a study of tumor-infiltrating lymphocytes in localized non-small cell lung cancer. The assay was immunoSEQ multiplex PCR, and TCRdb's table has in-frame clones only and misses some. The sample lists thousands of clones; 65% to 85% were seen once. Input material: uninvolved lung tissue not adjacent to the tumor. The source of these receptors is a human donor with non-small cell lung cancer. The CDR3 runs from the conserved cysteine through the conserved F or W. A D gene is named only where the DNA matches it firmly. The size field is filled for only some rows; it gives once, few, many or a size class.

clone_size	j_call	d_call	v_call	cdr3_nt	cdr3_aa
few	TRBJ1-1	.	TRBV19	TGTGCCAGTAGTATGGCAAGCGCGAACACTGAAGCTTTCTTT	CASSMASANTEAFF
.	TRBJ2-2	TRBD2	TRBV10-1	TGCGCCAGCAGTGAGTCTAGACTAGCGGGGAACACCGGGGAGCTGTTTTTT	CASSESRLAGNTGELFF
few	TRBJ2-5	TRBD1	TRBV18	TGTGCCAGCTCATCCTACAGGGGGACCCAGTACTTC	CASSSYRGTQYF
once	TRBJ2-1	.	TRBV6-6	TGTGCCAGCAGTTACCTCAAAGGAGGGTCGGATGAGCAGTTCTTC	CASSYLKGGSDEQFF
.	TRBJ1-2	TRBD1	TRBV12-5	TGTGCTAGTGGAAAAACCGGGACAGCTAACTATGGCTACACCTTC	CASGKTGTANYGYTF
few	TRBJ1-1	.	TRBV6-1	TGTGCCAGCAGCGCCTCGGGGCTACTTACTGAAGCTTTCTTT	CASSASGLLTEAFF
.	TRBJ2-3	.	TRBV21-1	TGTGCCAGCATTCCCAGGCGGGGGGAAGATACGCAGTATTTT	CASIPRRGEDTQYF
few	TRBJ2-3	.	TRBV6-4	TGTGCCAGCAGTGACGGGGGGGCCACAGATACGCAGTATTTT	CASSDGGATDTQYF
.	TRBJ2-5	TRBD2	TRBV10-3	TGTGCCATCAGTGACCAGCGGGGGGGCCAAGGCCAGTACTTC	CAISDQRGGQGQYF
few	TRBJ1-5	.	TRBV9	TGTGCCAGCAGCGTTTCCTTTAATCAGCCCCAGCATTTT	CASSVSFNQPQHF
.	TRBJ2-7	TRBD2	TRBV2	TGTGCCAGCACCGGGACTAGCGGGGGGACAACCTACGAGCAGTACTTC	CASTGTSGGTTYEQYF
.	TRBJ2-1	TRBD2	TRBV7-7	TGTGCCAGCAGCTTGGCTAGCGGGGGGGTCAATGAGCAGTTCTTC	CASSLASGGVNEQFF
.	TRBJ2-7	TRBD2	TRBV13	TGTGCCAGCAGCTTAAAGGCTAGCGGGGGGGTCTTTTCCTACGAGCAGTACTTC	CASSLKASGGVFSYEQYF
.	TRBJ2-7	.	TRBV6-1	TGTGCCTCTCAAGGGGGGGTAGGCTACGAGCAGTACTTC	CASQGGVGYEQYF
.	TRBJ2-1	TRBD2	TRBV30	TGTGCCTGGAAGGACCTGTGGGCGGGGGTGTATAATGAGCAGTTCTTC	CAWKDLWAGVYNEQFF
once	TRBJ2-7	.	TRBV29-1	TGCAGCGGAACGGCGGGGACCGTGGCCCCCTACGAGCAGTACTTC	CSGTAGTVAPYEQYF
.	TRBJ2-7	.	TRBV2	TGTGCCAGCAGGGGAGATGATGGGGCAAGTGAGCAGTACTTC	CASRGDDGASEQYF
.	TRBJ2-2	.	TRBV7-8	TGTGCCAGCAGCTCCGAAGGGAATGCGGGGGAGCTGTTTTTT	CASSSEGNAGELFF
.	TRBJ1-1	TRBD1	TRBV19	TGTGCCAGTATTCCGGGACAGGGCACTGAAGCTTTCTTT	CASIPGQGTEAFF
few	TRBJ1-2	TRBD1	TRBV6-5	TGTGCCAGCAGTGTACAGGGGAACTATGGCTACACCTTC	CASSVQGNYGYTF
.	TRBJ2-7	.	TRBV27	TGTGCCAGCAGTTCAACCAGGGTCGGCTACGAGCAGTACTTC	CASSSTRVGYEQYF
few	TRBJ1-3	.	TRBV12-5	TGTGCTAGTGGTTTGGGCAACTCTGGAAACACCATATATTTT	CASGLGNSGNTIYF
few	TRBJ1-1	TRBD1	TRBV19	TGTGCCAGTAGTATACGACAGGGGGCGGGCACTGAAGCTTTCTTT	CASSIRQGAGTEAFF
medium-sized	TRBJ1-5	TRBD1	TRBV7-9	TGTGCCAGCAGCTTGGAGGGGACAGGGAATAAGCCCCAGCATTTT	CASSLEGTGNKPQHF
.	TRBJ2-4	TRBD1	TRBV2	TGTGCCAGCAGTGAAAATCAACAGGGGATTCAGTACTTC	CASSENQQGIQYF
medium-sized	TRBJ1-2	.	TRBV29-1	TGCAGCGTTGCAGGGAGCTTGGATGGCTACACCTTC	CSVAGSLDGYTF
.	TRBJ1-2	TRBD1	TRBV6-5	TGTGCCAGCAGTCCTGGACAGGGTTCTGCAGGCTACACCTTC	CASSPGQGSAGYTF
.	TRBJ2-5	.	TRBV4-1	TGCGCCAGCAGTCGAACTAGCCTAGGAGAGACCCAGTACTTC	CASSRTSLGETQYF
.	TRBJ2-7	TRBD1	TRBV5-1	TGCGCCAGCACTGTGCTGGGGGACAGGGCCTACGAGCAGTACTTC	CASTVLGDRAYEQYF
.	TRBJ2-1	.	TRBV27	TGTGCCACTGGGCCGGGTACCAATGAGCAGTTCTTC	CATGPGTNEQFF
.	TRBJ1-2	.	TRBV15	TGTGCCACCAGCAGAAGGGTACGGAGCGATAACTATGGCTACACCTTC	CATSRRVRSDNYGYTF
.	TRBJ2-1	TRBD2	TRBV19	TGTGCCAGTAGTATTGCGGGGGGGGCCCTTTGGAATGAGCAGTTCTTC	CASSIAGGALWNEQFF
.	TRBJ1-4	.	TRBV28	TGTGCCAGCAGTTTATTTGAGGCAGGGCGGACCGAAAAACTGTTTTTT	CASSLFEAGRTEKLFF
.	TRBJ2-1	.	TRBV7-2	TGTGCCAGCAGCTTAGATGGGAACAATGAGCAGTTCTTC	CASSLDGNNEQFF
.	TRBJ1-4	.	TRBV30	TGTGCCTCACAGAGGGGACCTAATGAAAAACTGTTTTTT	CASQRGPNEKLFF
.	TRBJ2-3	TRBD2	TRBV6-4	TGTGCCAGCAGTTCGAGCGGGGGGGCATTAAATACGCAGTATTTT	CASSSSGGALNTQYF
.	TRBJ1-3	.	TRBV12-5	TGTGCTAGTGGTTTGGGCTTTGGACAGAATATCGGAAACACCATATATTTT	CASGLGFGQNIGNTIYF
medium-sized	TRBJ1-1	.	TRBV27	TGTGCCAGCAGTCCCGATACTTGGGGCAGTCCGAACACTGAAGCTTTCTTT	CASSPDTWGSPNTEAFF
.	TRBJ2-1	.	TRBV2	TGTGCCAGCAGTGAAGCTTATTCCGGGACAACATACAATGAGCAGTTCTTC	CASSEAYSGTTYNEQFF
.	TRBJ1-2	.	TRBV5-6	TGTGCCAGCAGCCGCTGGACGGATGGCTACACCTTC	CASSRWTDGYTF
.	TRBJ2-2	.	TRBV9	TGTGCCAGCAGCGTAGCGGGGGGCATCACCGGGGAGCTGTTTTTT	CASSVAGGITGELFF
.	TRBJ2-7	.	TRBV7-2	TGTGCCAGCAGCTTGGGCAGGGGCGCCTACGAGCAGTACTTC	CASSLGRGAYEQYF
.	TRBJ1-2	.	TRBV19	TGTGCCAGTAGCCCGGCCCCGGGAGGGGCAGGCGGCTACACCTTC	CASSPAPGGAGGYTF
.	TRBJ1-1	.	TRBV5-6	TGTGCCAGCAGCTTGGATCTCGCCATGAACACTGAAGCTTTCTTT	CASSLDLAMNTEAFF
few	TRBJ2-7	TRBD1	TRBV11-2	TGTGCCAGCAGCTCCGGGACAGGGAAGCAGTACTTC	CASSSGTGKQYF
.	TRBJ1-1	.	TRBV27	TGTGCCAGCAGGGGAGAGGGACGGGGGCACGCTTTCTTT	CASRGEGRGHAFF
.	TRBJ2-7	.	TRBV6-1	TGTGCCAGCAGACCGACAGTGCTTCTTGACGAGCAGTACTTC	CASRPTVLLDEQYF
.	TRBJ2-3	TRBD2	TRBV30	TGTGCCTGGAGTGTACTCGGGAGGGGAGGTACGCAGTATTTT	CAWSVLGRGGTQYF
.	TRBJ2-2	TRBD1	TRBV5-5	TGTGCCAGCAGCATGACAGGGGACGCCGGGGAGCTGTTTTTT	CASSMTGDAGELFF
.	TRBJ2-1	.	TRBV20-1	TGCAGTGCCCCGAAATTAAATGAGCAGTTCTTC	CSAPKLNEQFF
.	TRBJ2-1	.	TRBV10-1	TGCGCCAGCAGTAAGTCCGTAGAATACAACAATGAGCAGTTCTTC	CASSKSVEYNNEQFF